This TCR beta chain came from a study of blood T cells in healthy people across ages. It was with a sample-barcoded 5' primer and a J-beta primer mix that a second PCR of roughly 6 to 12 cycles was run. TCRdb ran MiXCR on the 5' RACE reads and lists one entry per CDR3 protein. The sample holds 650,000 to 900,000 distinct CDR3 sequences, around 62% seen once. This clonotype appeared many times. V was clipped by 5 bases and J by 5 bases, with 13 bases between them. The CDR3 runs 12 residues. CDR1 is SQVTM and CDR2 is ANQGSEA in the germline V gene. The source material was blood. The receptor was isolated from a man aged 25-45 years in good health. The chain has TRBV29-1 and TRBJ2-7; a weak D match, TRBD2 (5 bases). The CDR3 DNA reads TGCAGCGTTACGAGGGAAGGCAACGAGCAGTACTTC. This codes for CSVTREGNEQYF.